This entry lists 27 T cell receptor beta chains sequenced from one sample in a study of siplizumab effects on memory and regulatory T cells. The assay was immunoSEQ multiplex PCR, and TCRdb's table has in-frame clones only and misses some. Among nearly 95,000 clones, roughly 94% were seen once, and the ten largest hold less than 0.4%. Sequencing input: non-Treg CD4+ T cells sorted from blood. The receptors stem from a human donor in good health.

The rearrangement links TRBV27 to TRBJ2-1; D ambiguous. V gave up 3 bases and J gave up 6 bases, with 12 bases separating them. The CDR3 spans 14 residues. From germline, CDR1 is MNHEY and CDR2 SMNVEV (reference sequence). CDR3 bases: TGTGCCAGCAGTTTTTCGGTAGAGATCAATGAGCAGTTCTTC. Translation gives CASSFSVEINEQFF.

This clone was seen only a few times. V gene TRBV6-4 combines with J gene TRBJ1-5; the match to TRBD1 covers 12 bases. The junction had 1 base not matched to a gene; V was cut back by 4 bases and J by 3 bases. Germline-derived CDR1 and CDR2 are MRHNA and SNTAGT. This CDR3 comprises 15 residues. The CDR3 region has the DNA TGTGCCAGCAGTGGGGACAGGGGGCCCAATCAGCCCCAGCATTTT. Translation: CASSGDRGPNQPQHF.

The V gene is TRBV27, the J gene TRBJ1-2; the D is unclear. V lost 4 bases to trimming and J lost 0 bases, with 12 bases between them. CDR1 and CDR2 from the germline V gene are MNHEY and SMNVEV (reference sequence). The CDR3 length is 15 residues. The DNA of the CDR3 is TGTGCCAGCAGTTGGGAGGCCGGAACTAACTATGGCTACACCTTC. Its translation is CASSWEAGTNYGYTF.

The chain links TRBV2 to TRBJ2-5; TRBD2 agrees at 13 bases. Trimming took 4 bases from V and 3 from J; bases not matched to a gene: 2. Germline V CDR1 and CDR2: SNHLY, FYNNEI. The CDR3 has 15 residues. CDR3 residues: CASSGTSGREETQYF. For the CDR3, the DNA is TGTGCCAGCAGTGGAACTAGCGGGAGGGAAGAGACCCAGTACTTC.

The chain recombines TRBV6-1 with TRBJ1-1, with TRBD1 as a possible D gene (5 bases). The germline CDR1 and CDR2 sequences are MNHNS and SASEGT. V was clipped by 4 bases and J by 7 bases, with 13 bases between them. This CDR3 comprises 13 residues. CDR3 residues: CASSVTPQGEAFF. CDR3 bases: TGTGCCAGCAGTGTTACCCCCCAGGGTGAAGCTTTCTTT.

This rearrangement joins TRBV6-1 to TRBJ2-2; no clear D gene. The CDR3 sequence is 12 residues long. V was shortened by 4 bases and J by 6 bases, with 6 bases between the two germline ends. Germline V gene lookup returns CDR1 MNHNS and CDR2 SASEGT. As DNA, the CDR3 is TGTGCCAGCAGTGTGAGTTCCGGGGAGCTGTTTTTT. It yields the protein CASSVSSGELFF.

The chain uses TRBV19 and TRBJ2-3; TRBD1 agrees at 9 bases. CDR3 size: 15 residues. The V gene end was trimmed by 7 bases and the J gene end by 2 bases; junction bases not matched to a gene: 7. The germline gives CDR1 LNHDA, CDR2 SQIVND (reference sequence). In DNA form, the CDR3 reads TGTGCCAGTACCCCGACAGGGGGGGCCACAGATACGCAGTATTTT. This sequence encodes CASTPTGGATDTQYF.

This sequence joins TRBV5-1 and TRBJ1-1; D may be TRBD1 (5 bases). Between the trimmed V and J ends, which lost 6 bases and 2 bases, there was a span of 14 bases. There are 14 residues in the CDR3. CDR1 and CDR2 (germline): SGHRS, YFSETQ. CDR3 bases: TGCGCCAGCAACGTAGGGACTGGAAACACTGAAGCTTTCTTT. Its protein product is CASNVGTGNTEAFF.

The chain combines TRBV7-2 with TRBJ1-2; no clear D gene. The V and J ends lost 1 base and 2 bases respectively, with 5 bases between them. The CDR3 is 13 residues long. CDR1 SGHTA and CDR2 FQGNSA come from the germline V gene. The CDR3 reads CASSLGQNYGYTF. Written as DNA, the CDR3 is TGTGCCAGCAGCTTAGGTCAGAACTATGGCTACACCTTC.

V and J are TRBV20-1 and TRBJ1-2, with a possible D match to TRBD1 (6 bases). Germline CDR1 DFQATT, CDR2 SNEGSKA (reference sequence). Trimming stripped 3 bases from V and 7 bases from J, with 6 bases between. CDR3 length: 10 amino acids. Written as DNA, the CDR3 is TGCAGTGCTAGCAGGGGTGGCTACACCTTC. It translates to CSASRGGYTF.

The chain employs TRBV29-1 and TRBJ1-2; a weak D match, TRBD1 (6 bases). This CDR3 region has 15 residues. The V end was cut by 1 base, the J end by 4 bases, with 16 bases between. Germline V lookup: CDR1 SQVTM, CDR2 ANQGSEA. CDR3 residues: CSVEGLTGKVYGYTF. CDR3 coding DNA: TGCAGCGTTGAAGGGCTCACAGGGAAGGTCTATGGCTACACCTTC.

This clone is a singleton in its sample. The rearrangement joins TRBV10-3 to TRBJ2-7; a weak D match, TRBD1 (7 bases). The germline V gene encodes CDR1 ENHRY and CDR2 SYGVKD. The V gene lost 8 bases and the J gene lost 1 base, with 12 bases spanning the gap. The CDR3 is 13 residues long. CDR3 loop: CAISQGGSYEQYF. The CDR3 nucleotides read TGTGCCATCTCCCAGGGGGGTTCCTACGAGCAGTACTTC.

The chain recombines TRBV20-1 with TRBJ2-3; the D gene is possibly TRBD1 (6 bases). With 5 bases removed from V and 6 bases from J, the gap between germline ends came to 9 bases. The germline gives CDR1 DFQATT, CDR2 SNEGSKA (reference sequence). This CDR3 comprises 11 residues. CDR3 DNA: TGCAGTGCTCCCACAGGGGATACGCAGTATTTT. This gives the protein CSAPTGDTQYF.

CDR3 sequence: CASSLLAAASTDTQYF. The CDR3 DNA is TGTGCCAGCAGCTTGCTAGCGGCAGCTAGCACAGATACGCAGTATTTT. The chain combines TRBV5-4 with TRBJ2-3, with 7 bases that match TRBD2. The CDR3 spans 16 residues. The trim removed 1 base at V and 0 bases at J, leaving 5 bases unmatched. The germline CDR1 and CDR2 sequences are SGHNT and YYREEE (reference sequence).

This rearrangement joins TRBV19 to TRBJ2-2; D is possibly TRBD2 (5 bases). The V gene lost 1 base and the J gene lost 4 bases, with 7 bases spanning the gap. This CDR3 comprises 14 residues. The V gene's germline CDR1 is LNHDA and CDR2 SQIVND (reference sequence). This CDR3 reads CASSIAGFTGELFF. DNA of the CDR3: TGTGCCAGTAGTATAGCGGGGTTCACCGGGGAGCTGTTTTTT.

This rearrangement joins TRBV2 to TRBJ2-7, with TRBD1 matching 12 bases. V was clipped by 7 bases and J by 0 bases; unmatched bases: 10. The CDR3 is made up of 17 amino acids. Looked up from germline, CDR1 is SNHLY and CDR2 is FYNNEI. CDR3 DNA: TGTGCCAGCACCAAGGGACAGGGGGCCTTAAGCTCCTACGAGCAGTACTTC. It encodes CASTKGQGALSSYEQYF. Using reference TRBV2 and TRBJ2-7 for the parts outside the CDR3, the full variable domain is EPEVTQTPSHQVTQMGQEVILRCVPISNHLYFYWYRQILGQKVEFLVSFYNNEISEKSEIFDDQFSVERPDGSNFTLKIRSTKLEDSAMYFCASTKGQGALSSYEQYFGPGTRLTVT.

This clone came up a few times. The V gene is TRBV25-1, the J gene TRBJ1-1; D ambiguous. Germline V lookup: CDR1 MGHDK, CDR2 SYGVNS. The CDR3 runs to 12 residues. Trimming removed 5 bases at V and 3 bases at J, with 7 bases between. The CDR3: CASSFADTEAFF. CDR3 DNA: TGTGCCAGCAGTTTTGCGGACACTGAAGCTTTCTTT. The full variable domain, in which reference TRBV25-1 and TRBJ1-1 provide the parts outside the CDR3, is EADIYQTPRYLVIGTGKKITLECSQTMGHDKMYWYQQDPGMELHLIHYSYGVNSTEKGDLSSESTVSRIRTEHFPLTLESARPSHTSQYLCASSFADTEAFFGQGTRLTVV.

Concerning this clone itself: At one of its ends the junction is not consistent with the germline gene, which may arise from a read error. V and J are TRBV5-4 and TRBJ1-2; no firm D call. CDR3 length: 13 amino acids. Germline CDR1 reads SGHNT; CDR2 reads YYREEE (reference sequence). This chain's CDR3 is CASSPEPGYDYTF. CDR3 nucleotide sequence: TGTGCCAGCAGCCCCGAACCGGGGTATGACTACACCTTC.

The chain is built from TRBV7-2 and TRBJ2-7; D may be TRBD1 or TRBD2 (6 bases each). Germline values: CDR1 SGHTA, CDR2 FQGNSA. The ends were cut back, 0 bases at V and 5 bases at J, with 11 bases in the middle. The CDR3 extends over 14 amino acids. CDR3 in amino acids: CASSLAGGSNEQYF. The CDR3 nucleotides are TGTGCCAGCAGCTTAGCAGGGGGGTCTAACGAGCAGTACTTC. The full variable domain, completed using reference TRBV7-2 and TRBJ2-7, is GAGVSQSPSNKVTEKGKDVELRCDPISGHTALYWYRQSLGQGLEFLIYFQGNSAPDKSGLPSDRFSAERTGGSVSTLTIQRTQQEDSAVYLCASSLAGGSNEQYFGPGTRLTVT.

The genes are TRBV27 and TRBJ2-2; D is undetermined. V was pared by 6 bases and J by 7 bases, with 18 bases between. The CDR3 runs 15 residues. CDR1 is MNHEY, CDR2 SMNVEV, per germline (reference sequence). The CDR3 spells CASSPRDGWVGELFF. The CDR3 DNA reads TGTGCCAGCAGCCCCCGAGACGGATGGGTCGGGGAGCTGTTTTTT.

V is TRBV18 and J is TRBJ1-1; a weak D match, TRBD1 (5 bases). This CDR3 comprises 17 residues. The ends were cut back, 3 bases at V and 0 bases at J, with 17 bases in the middle. The V gene's germline CDR1 is KGHSH and CDR2 LQKENI. The CDR3 loop reads CASSPTYRTHMNTEAFF. DNA of the CDR3: TGTGCCAGCTCACCTACCTACCGGACACATATGAACACTGAAGCTTTCTTT.

This chain uses TRBV11-2 with TRBJ2-2; the D gene could be TRBD1 or TRBD2 (5 bases each). Trimming removed 3 bases from V and 2 bases from J, with 13 bases in between. There are 16 residues in the CDR3. Germline CDR1 reads SGHAT; CDR2 reads FQNNGV. CDR3 coding DNA: TGTGCCAGCAGCTTGTACCGGGACCTCAACACCGGGGAGCTGTTTTTT. Protein: CASSLYRDLNTGELFF.

The chain joins TRBV6-4 to TRBJ2-3; D perhaps matches TRBD1 (5 bases). CDR3 length: 14 residues. The germline V gene has CDR1 MRHNA and CDR2 SNTAGT. V was pared by 4 bases and J by 0 bases, with 8 bases between. The CDR3 loop reads CASSVQGSTDTQYF. CDR3 sequence (DNA): TGTGCCAGCAGTGTCCAGGGAAGCACAGATACGCAGTATTTT.

CDR3 sequence: CASSEQGFGTNEKLFF. CDR3 DNA: TGTGCCAGCAGTGAACAGGGCTTCGGGACTAATGAAAAACTGTTTTTT. The chain has TRBV6-1 and TRBJ1-4; tentatively, D is TRBD1 (5 bases). The germline V and J ends were trimmed by 2 bases and 2 bases, with 12 bases remaining between them. The CDR3 is made up of 16 amino acids. Germline assignment: CDR1 MNHNS and CDR2 SASEGT.

The V gene is TRBV4-1, the J gene TRBJ2-1, with a possible D match to TRBD1 (7 bases). V lost 3 bases and J lost 9, with 15 bases in between. The germline V gene has CDR1 MGHRA and CDR2 YSYEKL. This CDR3 region has 14 residues. This CDR3 is CASSQGIRGVEQFF. The CDR3 DNA reads as TGCGCCAGCAGCCAGGGGATCAGGGGGGTTGAGCAGTTCTTC.

The rearrangement links TRBV11-3 to TRBJ2-5; TRBD1 might be the D (6 bases). The J call may not be correct, given that the DNA end is closer to TRBJ2-7. The CDR3 is 13 residues long. Germline CDR1 and CDR2: SGHNT and YENEEA. The chain's CDR3 is CASSLSGHYEQYF. The CDR3 nucleotides are TGTGCCAGCAGCTTATCGGGACACTACGAGCAGTACTTC.

In this sample, this clone turned up once. This chain connects TRBV5-1 to TRBJ2-7, with 7 bases matching TRBD1. Germline trimming cut 7 bases from V and 4 bases from J; bases unmatched to any gene: 8. This CDR3 has 13 residues. Germline assignment: CDR1 SGHRS and CDR2 YFSETQ. DNA for the CDR3: TGCGCCAGCGCTGTACAGGGGAGATACGAGCAGTACTTC. Amino acids: CASAVQGRYEQYF. The full variable domain, its missing parts supplied by reference TRBV5-1 and TRBJ2-7, is KAGVTQTPRYLIKTRGQQVTLSCSPISGHRSVSWYQQTPGQGLQFLFEYFSETQRNKGNFPGRFSGRQFSNSRSEMNVSTLELGDSALYLCASAVQGRYEQYFGPGTRLTVT.